This passage covers 20 T cell receptor beta chains from one sample sequenced in a study of neurological immune-mediated disorders. Each CDR3 protein gets one entry after TCRdb re-called the 5' RACE reads with MiXCR. Among 30,000 to 35,000 distinct CDR3 sequences listed, around 25% were seen once. Sequencing used CD4+ T cells from blood. These receptors all come from a man aged 45-60 years with HTLV-1-associated myelopathy (HAM/TSP).

The chain links TRBV12-3 or TRBV12-4 to TRBJ2-7, with 11 bases that match TRBD1. The CDR3 is 13 residues long. V was pared by 6 bases and J by 6 bases, with 4 bases of the junction left unmatched. The CDR3 is CASSGTGGREQYF. The CDR3 DNA reads as TGTGCCAGCAGCGGGACAGGGGGACGCGAGCAGTACTTC.

About this clonotype: This may stem from a read error, because a much larger clone lies one nucleotide away. V and J are TRBV3-1 and TRBJ2-7; a possible D gene is TRBD2 (5 bases). Germline assignment: CDR1 LGHDT and CDR2 YNNKEL (reference sequence). The CDR3 sequence is 14 residues long. The CDR3 reads CASSQSGSRHEKYF. DNA of the CDR3: TGTGCCAGCAGCCAATCGGGAAGCAGACACGAGAAGTACTTC.

The V gene is TRBV5-5, the J gene TRBJ1-5; 8 nucleotides match TRBD1. Unmatched junction bases numbered 4, after V lost 1 base and J lost 1 base. CDR1 is SGHKS and CDR2 is YYEKEE in the germline V gene (reference sequence). This CDR3 has 16 amino acids. CDR3: CASSLLWTGSNQPQHF. The CDR3 DNA reads as TGTGCCAGCAGCTTGCTCTGGACAGGGAGCAATCAGCCCCAGCATTTT. Looking up the rest from reference TRBV5-5 and TRBJ1-5 gives the full variable domain: DAGVTQSPTHLIKTRGQQVTLRCSPISGHKSVSWYQQVLGQGPQFIFQYYEKEERGRGNFPDRFSARQFPNYSSELNVNALLLGDSALYLCASSLLWTGSNQPQHFGDGTRLSIL.

This clonotype came up many times. The CDR3 is CASSAPRGEQYF. The CDR3 coding sequence is TGTGCCAGCAGCGCCCCACGGGGCGAGCAGTACTTC. The genes are TRBV7-2 and TRBJ2-7, with D perhaps TRBD2 (5 bases). The CDR3 sequence is 12 residues long. Trimming took 5 bases from V and 6 from J, leaving 11 bases between them. From germline, CDR1 is SGHTA and CDR2 FQGNSA.

This clonotype was seen ten or more times. The chain recombines TRBV12-3 or TRBV12-4 with TRBJ2-1; a weak D match, TRBD1 (5 bases). The V end was cut by 5 bases, the J end by 7 bases, with 15 bases between. This CDR3 has 14 residues. As DNA, the CDR3 is TGTGCCAGCAGTCCGAGGCCCAGGGCAAATGAGCAGTTCTTC. Its translation is CASSPRPRANEQFF.

This clonotype has at least ten counts. J is TRBJ2-1 and V is TRBV20-1; the D gene is possibly TRBD2 (6 bases). Trimming cost V 1 base and J 0 bases, with 16 bases left between them. Germline CDR1 DFQATT, CDR2 SNEGSKA (reference sequence). The CDR3 spans 17 residues. The CDR3 nucleotides are TGCAGTGCTAGAGGGGATAGCGGTCGAATCTCCTACAATGAGCAGTTCTTC. Its translation is CSARGDSGRISYNEQFF.

This clonotype has a count of ten or more. This chain links TRBV12-3 or TRBV12-4 with TRBJ2-7; 7 nucleotides match TRBD1. CDR3 size: 14 residues. V lost 5 bases and J lost 4; bases outside the gene matches: 8. CDR3 coding DNA: TGTGCCAGCAGTCGACAGGGAAGCTATTACGAGCAGTACTTC. Its protein is CASSRQGSYYEQYF.

This clonotype was counted ten times or more. The chain uses TRBV20-1 and TRBJ1-1; 7 nucleotides agree with TRBD1. V gave up 4 bases and J gave up 1 base; unmatched junction bases: 9. Germline V lookup: CDR1 DFQATT, CDR2 SNEGSKA (reference sequence). The CDR3 contains 15 residues. This CDR3 reads CSAKGEGARNTEAFF. The DNA of the CDR3 is TGCAGTGCTAAAGGAGAGGGGGCGAGGAACACTGAAGCTTTCTTT.

J is TRBJ2-1 and V is TRBV20-1; the match to TRBD2 covers 8 bases. The V segment lost 3 bases and the J segment 10 bases; nucleotides outside the gene matches: 17. The germline CDR1 and CDR2 sequences are DFQATT and SNEGSKA (reference sequence). This CDR3 has 16 amino acids. In nucleotides, the CDR3 is TGCAGTGCTAGGCCTCCCGGGACTAGAGGGGGGAACGAGCAGTTCTTC. This translates into CSARPPGTRGGNEQFF.

The chain recombines TRBV5-1 with TRBJ2-1; D is possibly TRBD1 (5 bases). The V gene lost 0 bases and the J gene lost 0 bases, with 13 bases spanning the gap. Looked up from germline, CDR1 is SGHRS and CDR2 is YFSETQ. The length of the CDR3 is 17 residues. The CDR3 bases are TGCGCCAGCAGCTTGGAGGAAGGGGCGAGCTCCTACAATGAGCAGTTCTTC. Translating it yields CASSLEEGASSYNEQFF.

The chain couples TRBV5-1 to TRBJ1-2, with 9 positions matching TRBD1. Germline V lookup: CDR1 SGHRS, CDR2 YFSETQ. V lost 4 bases, J lost 3 bases, and 4 bases stayed unmatched. The length of the CDR3 is 14 residues. The CDR3, as DNA: TGCGCCAGCAGCACGGGACAGGGCGACTATGGCTACACCTTC. It yields the protein CASSTGQGDYGYTF.

This clonotype is medium-sized within its sample. The rearrangement links TRBV7-3 to TRBJ1-1; no definite D call. Trimming stripped 2 bases from V and 5 bases from J, with 6 bases between. The V gene's germline CDR1 is SGHTA and CDR2 FQGTGA. The CDR3 extends over 12 amino acids. CDR3 sequence: CASSLLGTEAFF. CDR3 in DNA: TGTGCCAGCAGCTTATTAGGGACTGAAGCTTTCTTT.

This clonotype has at least ten counts. For the CDR3, the DNA is TGCGCCAGCAGCTTGGCTCGGCTGAACACCGGGGAGCTGTTTTTT. It translates to CASSLARLNTGELFF. The chain carries TRBV5-1 and TRBJ2-2; the D is unclear. CDR3 length equals 15 residues. The germline V gene has CDR1 SGHRS and CDR2 YFSETQ. The V and J ends lost 0 bases and 1 base respectively, with 7 bases between them.

Ten or more counts support this clonotype. CDR3 nucleotide sequence: TGTGCCAGCAGATATGACAGCTCTGGGGCCAACGTCCTGACTTTC. It yields the protein CASRYDSSGANVLTF. The rearrangement links TRBV28 to TRBJ2-6; TRBD1 might be the D (5 bases). The germline gives CDR1 MDHEN, CDR2 SYDVKM. The ends were cut back, 6 bases at V and 0 bases at J, with 9 bases in the middle. There are 15 residues in the CDR3.

This clonotype was picked up many times. CDR3 nucleotide sequence: TGCAGTGCTAGAGATCTGGACGGAAACACCATATATTTT. The encoded protein is CSARDLDGNTIYF. V usage is TRBV20-1 and J usage is TRBJ1-3; D is unresolved. Trimming took off 0 bases at V and 4 bases at J, with 7 bases between the two ends. Germline-derived CDR1 and CDR2 are DFQATT and SNEGSKA (reference sequence). The CDR3 consists of 13 residues.

At least ten counts were recorded for this clonotype. The chain employs TRBV5-1 and TRBJ1-4; a weak D match, TRBD1 (6 bases). V was shortened by 3 bases and J by 8 bases, with 26 bases between the two germline ends. Per germline, CDR1 SGHRS and CDR2 YFSETQ. The CDR3 extends over 18 amino acids. CDR3 region: CASSSAPGTRHPGEKLFF. In nucleotides, the CDR3 is TGCGCCAGCAGCTCGGCACCCGGGACACGCCATCCTGGGGAAAAACTGTTTTTT.

This clonotype appeared many times. This rearrangement joins TRBV5-1 to TRBJ2-2, with D perhaps being TRBD1 or TRBD2 (5 bases each). V was cut by 9 bases and J by 4 bases, with 13 bases left in between. CDR3 length equals 13 residues. Germline CDR1 reads SGHRS; CDR2 reads YFSETQ. CDR3 protein: CATGTSTTGELFF. The DNA for the CDR3 is TGCGCCACCGGGACCTCGACCACCGGGGAGCTGTTTTTT.

This clonotype was seen at least ten times. The V call is TRBV11-2, the J call TRBJ2-2; the D is unclear. Germline CDR1 and CDR2: SGHAT and FQNNGV. The V and J ends lost 7 bases and 7 bases respectively, with 13 bases between them. The CDR3 has 13 residues. DNA for the CDR3: TGTGCCAGCACCCGACACCGAAACGGGGAGCTGTTTTTT. Amino acid sequence: CASTRHRNGELFF.

The rearrangement uses TRBV5-1 and TRBJ2-3, with 7 positions matching TRBD1. This CDR3 has 14 residues. Germline V gene sequence: CDR1 SGHRS, CDR2 YFSETQ. V dropped 4 bases and J dropped 4; count of bases not matched to a gene: 6. The CDR3 nucleotides read TGCGCCAGCAGCCTAGGGACAGTGGCAGATACGCAGTATTTT. It encodes CASSLGTVADTQYF. Filled out from reference TRBV5-1 and TRBJ2-3, the complete variable domain reads KAGVTQTPRYLIKTRGQQVTLSCSPISGHRSVSWYQQTPGQGLQFLFEYFSETQRNKGNFPGRFSGRQFSNSRSEMNVSTLELGDSALYLCASSLGTVADTQYFGPGTRLTVL.

This clonotype was detected ten times or more. The chain couples TRBV12-3 or TRBV12-4 to TRBJ1-1; no definite D call. The CDR3 is 13 amino acids. Trimming took 3 bases from V and 0 from J, leaving 5 bases between them. CDR3 sequence (DNA): TGTGCCAGCAGTTTGGCAGTGAACACTGAAGCTTTCTTT. It is translated as CASSLAVNTEAFF.